This TCR beta chain derives from a study of blood T cell repertoires in COVID-19. On the study more broadly: The samples span acute and convalescent COVID-19 from the United States, Italy and Spain. PBMCs, B-cell-depleted T cells, or T cells were the source of the cDNA or gDNA that made up the material.

Authors' methods: Amplification of reference gene primers provided the estimated nucleated cell counts. Sequenced by immunoSEQ multiplex PCR; TCRdb stores in-frame clones only, minus some. The V and J calls and clone size come from that table; D and trimming were worked out from the DNA. The data contain some 99,000 clones, around 83% of them singletons. V lost 4 bases to trimming and J lost 0 bases, with 13 bases between them. The germline CDR1 and CDR2 sequences are SNHLY and FYNNEI. This CDR3 comprises 15 residues. The specimen sequenced was peripheral blood. The TCR was taken from a woman older than 75 with active or convalescent COVID-19. The genes are TRBV2 and TRBJ2-7; TRBD1 is a possible D gene (7 bases). CDR3 bases: TGTGCCAGCAGTGGCGGGACAGAGAGCTCCTACGAGCAGTACTTC. Protein: CASSGGTESSYEQYF. Based on the CDR3 plus reference TRBV2 and TRBJ2-7, the full variable domain is EPEVTQTPSHQVTQMGQEVILRCVPISNHLYFYWYRQILGQKVEFLVSFYNNEISEKSEIFDDQFSVERPDGSNFTLKIRSTKLEDSAMYFCASSGGTESSYEQYFGPGTRLTVT.